A selection of T cell receptor beta chains follows, all from one sample in a study of cytomegalovirus exposure and HLA in healthy donors. Some clones are missing from TCRdb's copy, which holds only in-frame ones; the method was immunoSEQ multiplex PCR. The table lists over 55,000 clones, around 77% of them singletons. Specimen: PBMCs. The source of these receptors is a woman in her twenties or thirties in good health and CMV-seronegative. Both conserved end residues are part of each CDR3. D genes are given only for firm matches. Clone sizes are given selectively: once, few, many, or a class where the clone is expanded.

TRBD2 | TRBJ2-5 | - | TRBV30 | CAWSAFSGGTKETQYF | TGTGCCTGGAGCGCCTTTAGCGGGGGAACGAAAGAGACCCAGTACTTC
TRBD1 | TRBJ2-7 | - | TRBV27 | CASSGQGTPYEQYF | TGTGCCAGCTCCGGACAGGGGACCCCCTACGAGCAGTACTTC
- | TRBJ2-7 | once | TRBV5-1 | CASSFRQETYEQYF | TGCGCCAGCAGCTTTAGACAGGAGACCTACGAGCAGTACTTC
TRBD1 | TRBJ2-7 | - | TRBV7-2 | CASSAQGAYEQYF | TGTGCCAGCAGCGCACAGGGGGCGTACGAGCAGTACTTC
TRBD2 | TRBJ2-2 | once | TRBV4-1 | CASSARGGVGTGELFF | TGCGCCAGCAGCGCCCGTGGGGGGGTAGGGACCGGGGAGCTGTTTTTT
- | TRBJ1-2 | - | TRBV13 | CASSLNGRDGDGYTF | TGTGCCAGCAGCTTAAACGGCAGGGATGGAGATGGCTACACCTTC
TRBD1 | TRBJ2-7 | - | TRBV6-5 | CASSYGPRDSPYEQYF | TGTGCCAGCAGTTACGGCCCCAGGGACAGCCCCTACGAGCAGTACTTC
- | TRBJ1-2 | few | TRBV6-1 | CASSDWESGYTF | TGTGCCAGCAGTGACTGGGAGTCTGGCTACACCTTC
- | TRBJ1-6 | - | TRBV30 | CAWSPGQINSPLHF | TGTGCCTGGAGTCCCGGACAGATTAATTCACCCCTCCACTTT
TRBD2 | TRBJ2-7 | once | TRBV13 | CASGASGSSDEQYF | TGTGCCAGCGGAGCTAGCGGGAGTTCCGACGAGCAGTACTTC
- | TRBJ2-3 | - | TRBV5-6 | CASSSARVDTQYF | TGTGCCAGCAGCTCCGCTCGGGTGGATACGCAGTATTTT
TRBD1 | TRBJ2-7 | - | TRBV5-1 | CASSDGDRGPRDF | TGCGCCAGCAGCGACGGGGACAGGGGACCGCGAGACTTC
- | TRBJ1-6 | - | TRBV6-6 | CASSPRTGDSPLHF | TGTGCCAGCAGCCCGAGGACTGGGGATTCACCCCTCCACTTT
TRBD1 | TRBJ1-2 | - | TRBV29-1 | CSVEDWGDRGQRTF | TGCAGCGTTGAAGATTGGGGGGACAGGGGGCAAAGGACCTTC
TRBD1 | TRBJ1-2 | - | TRBV6-1 | CASSDGTGPFYGYTF | TGTGCCAGCAGTGACGGGACAGGACCCTTCTATGGCTACACCTTC
- | TRBJ1-6 | medium-sized | TRBV5-1 | CASSLEGDRPLHF | TGCGCCAGCAGCTTGGAGGGGGATCGACCCCTCCACTTT
- | TRBJ1-1 | few | TRBV6-5 | CASSYMGGEAFF | TGTGCCAGCAGTTACATGGGAGGGGAAGCTTTCTTT
TRBD1 | TRBJ2-3 | - | TRBV2 | CASSARTGAADTQYF | TGTGCCAGCAGCGCCAGGACAGGGGCGGCGGATACGCAGTATTTT
- | TRBJ1-2 | - | TRBV12-5 | CASGLVPGHRVPQVYGYTF | TGTGCCAGTGGTTTGGTACCCGGCCATCGCGTACCACAGGTCTATGGCTACACCTTC
- | TRBJ2-7 | - | TRBV5-8 | CASSLGKWGRSYEQYF | TGTGCCAGCAGCTTGGGCAAGTGGGGGCGGTCCTACGAGCAGTACTTC
- | TRBJ2-5 | - | TRBV5-1 | CATGSGPQETQYF | TGCGCCACTGGTTCAGGCCCCCAAGAGACCCAGTACTTC
- | TRBJ1-1 | - | TRBV5-6 | CASSLWPVGGNTEAFF | TGTGCCAGCAGCTTGTGGCCCGTGGGGGGTAACACTGAAGCTTTCTTT
TRBD2 | TRBJ2-1 | - | TRBV9 | CASNGGLAGDEQFF | TGTGCCAGCAACGGGGGACTAGCGGGAGACGAGCAGTTCTTC
TRBD1 | TRBJ2-5 | - | TRBV6-1 | CASSHPPTGIETQYF | TGTGCCAGCAGTCACCCCCCGACAGGGATAGAGACCCAGTACTTC
TRBD2 | TRBJ2-2 | - | TRBV7-2 | CASSGTSGGELFF | TGTGCCAGCAGCGGGACTAGCGGCGGGGAGCTGTTTTTT
TRBD1 | TRBJ1-1 | - | TRBV5-6 | CASSSRISGTAGPEAFF | TGTGCCAGCAGCTCGAGAATTTCCGGGACAGCCGGACCTGAAGCTTTCTTT